Shown below are 5 T cell receptor beta chains from a single sample sequenced in a study of OX40 agonist ivuxolimab in advanced cancers. Sequenced by immunoSEQ multiplex PCR; TCRdb stores in-frame clones only, minus some. Among about 24,000 clones, 65% to 85% were seen once, and the ten largest hold more than 15%. The starting material was CD4+ or CD8+ T cells sorted from blood, obtained in a trial of the OX40 agonist ivuxolimab. The receptors here all came from an adult with an advanced solid tumor such as melanoma, head and neck, liver or kidney cancer.

This sequence joins TRBV5-6 and TRBJ2-5; 7 bases fit TRBD1. Per germline, CDR1 SGHDT and CDR2 YYEEEE. Trimming took 4 bases from V and 5 from J; bases not matched to a gene: 5. CDR3 size: 13 residues. CDR3 bases: TGTGCCAGCAGCGGCTACAGGGGTGAGACCCAGTACTTC. Translated: CASSGYRGETQYF.

The rearrangement links TRBV5-1 to TRBJ1-6; 8 positions match TRBD1. Germline-derived CDR1 and CDR2 are SGHRS and YFSETQ. This CDR3 is 14 amino acids long. Losses at the gene ends were 4 bases for V and 9 bases for J; bases not matched to a gene: 6. In DNA, the CDR3 is TGCGCCAGCAGCCCCGACAGGGGTGGTTCACCCCTCCACTTT. Translation gives CASSPDRGGSPLHF.

This clone was seen a few times. V and J are TRBV9 and TRBJ2-7, with TRBD2 as a possible D gene (6 bases). The CDR3 runs 14 residues. CDR1 is SGDLS, CDR2 YYNGEE, per germline. The V end was cut by 4 bases, the J end by 0 bases, with 11 bases between. CDR3 bases: TGTGCCAGCAGCTCTGCCGGGGGCTCCTACGAGCAGTACTTC. It encodes CASSSAGGSYEQYF.

The chain is built from TRBV4-2 and TRBJ2-7, with 8 bases lining up with TRBD2. With 5 bases clipped from V and 6 bases from J, the junction kept 9 bases outside the gene matches. CDR1 LGHNA and CDR2 YNFKEQ come from the germline V gene. CDR3 length equals 14 residues. CDR3 sequence reads: CASSLVGGAGEQYF. In DNA form, the CDR3 reads TGTGCCAGCAGCTTAGTCGGGGGGGCGGGCGAGCAGTACTTC.

This clone has only a few counts. The gene calls are TRBV18 and TRBJ1-3, with a tentative D call TRBD1 (5 bases). This CDR3 spans 13 amino acids. The V and J ends lost 3 bases and 3 bases respectively, with 6 bases between them. Germline CDR1 KGHSH, CDR2 LQKENI. The CDR3: CASSPQGGNTIYF. For the CDR3, the DNA is TGTGCCAGCTCACCGCAGGGTGGAAACACCATATATTTT.